This TCR beta chain stems from a study of T cells in tuberculosis. Study as a whole: A South African cohort included IGRA-negative adolescents, latently infected IGRA-positive adolescents and adults with active tuberculosis.

As for this clone: Antigen unknown.

Using immunoSEQ multiplex PCR, the repertoire was profiled, and TCRdb retains in-frame clones only, with some absent. The sample lists 25,000 to 35,000 clones, roughly 96% occurring once. Germline CDR1 reads LGHNA; CDR2 reads YSLEER. V trimming: 3 bases; J trimming: 2 bases; junction bases outside the gene matches: 9. The CDR3 is 16 residues long. On average roughly 90,000 T cells per donor were immunosequenced. Findings of the study overall: A GMM-specific repertoire classifier reached 80% to 90% accuracy, AUROC about 0.9. Active tuberculosis patients had shorter CDR3-alpha; the beta difference was nonsignificant.

Sequenced material: PBMCs. This clonotype was obtained from a donor aged 10-29 years with latent tuberculosis or without tuberculosis infection. This chain uses TRBV4-3 with TRBJ1-2, with 7 bases identical to TRBD1. In DNA, the CDR3 is TGCGCCAGCAGCCACATACAGGGGACGGTGAACTATGGCTACACCTTC. This gives the protein CASSHIQGTVNYGYTF.